This T cell receptor (beta chain) was observed in a study of blood T cell repertoires in COVID-19. Turning to the study itself: There were acute and convalescent COVID-19 samples, and they came from the United States, Italy and Spain. PBMCs, B-cell-depleted T cells, or T cells provided the cDNA or gDNA that made up the material.

Per the study methods: By means of reference gene primer amplification, nucleated cell counts were estimated. Sequencing used immunoSEQ multiplex PCR; TCRdb keeps in-frame clones, though not all of them. V and J calls and clone size are copied from that table; D and trimming were computed from the DNA. The data contain approximately 170,000 clones, around 82% of them singletons. The germline V and J ends were trimmed by 2 bases and 2 bases, with 10 bases remaining between them. This CDR3 comprises 14 residues. The germline CDR1 and CDR2 sequences are MNHEY and SVGEGT. The receptor's source is a human donor with acute or convalescent COVID-19. The donor label of this sample is uncertain. This chain connects TRBV6-2 or TRBV6-3 to TRBJ2-7, with a possible D match to TRBD2 (5 bases). Sequencing was done on a sample of peripheral blood. The CDR3 reads CASSYAGFAYEQYF. The CDR3 nucleotides are TGTGCCAGCAGTTACGCGGGTTTCGCCTACGAGCAGTACTTC.